This T cell receptor (beta chain) came from a study of identical twins. TCRdb analysed the 5' RACE reads with MiXCR anew, one entry per CDR3 protein. Of 500,000 or so distinct CDR3 sequences detected, about 20% appear once; the ten largest clones hold about 0.93%. The CDR3 covers 16 residues. CDR1 and CDR2 (germline): PRHDT, FYEKMQ (reference sequence). V shed 4 bases, J shed 5 bases, and the junction held 5 bases outside the gene matches. This clonotype has a handful of counts. The data also belong to a second study, concerning T cells expressing NK-cell markers. That report adds: The sequencing cohort of eight donors included seven HCMV-seropositive individuals and one seronegative individual. What restricted sorting to alpha-beta TCR T cells in several experiments was an anti-gamma-delta TCR antibody. Among CD8+ T cells from several donors, dominant NKG2C+ clonotypes accounted for about 1.0-7.0%.

The chain employs TRBV13 and TRBJ2-7; 16 bases align to TRBD2. The sequencing sample was made of CD4+ T cells sorted from blood. The source is a woman under 30 in good health. CDR3 DNA: TGTGCCAGCAGCTCCGGGACTAGCGGGAGGGTCGACGAGCAGTACTTC. It specifies CASSSGTSGRVDEQYF.